These 2 T cell receptor beta chains were sequenced from one sample in a study of T cell repertoires in cytomegalovirus infection. TCRdb processed the reads anew with MiXCR; each CDR3 protein has one entry. There are approximately 910,000 distinct CDR3 sequences in the sample; 30% to 40% occur only once, and around an eighth lies in the top ten. These receptors are not linked to any known antigen. Sequencing used cultured CD8+ T cells from PBMCs, obtained from culture after CMV antigen stimulation. The receptors here all came from a human donor in good health (CMV status not recorded). Some clones in this sample may be carry-over from other donors' samples.

This clonotype was seen only once. The chain employs TRBV11-2 and TRBJ2-1; maybe TRBD2 (6 bases). Trimming took 5 bases from V and 1 from J, leaving 18 bases between them. The CDR3 spans 17 residues. Germline V gene sequence: CDR1 SGHAT, CDR2 FQNNGV. CDR3 bases: TGTGCCAGCAGCCCACGTCGGGGGTTGACATCCTACAATGAGCAGTTCTTC. It is translated as CASSPRRGLTSYNEQFF.

In its sample, this clonotype was seen a few times. The chain is built from TRBV6-8 and TRBJ2-2, with D unresolved. The germline V gene has CDR1 MNHGY and CDR2 SAAAGT. The V and J ends lost 4 bases and 4 bases respectively, with 13 bases between them. The CDR3 runs 15 residues. This chain's CDR3 is CASSWSRTVTGELFF. CDR3 nucleotide sequence: TGTGCCAGCAGTTGGTCCAGAACCGTCACCGGGGAGCTGTTTTTT.